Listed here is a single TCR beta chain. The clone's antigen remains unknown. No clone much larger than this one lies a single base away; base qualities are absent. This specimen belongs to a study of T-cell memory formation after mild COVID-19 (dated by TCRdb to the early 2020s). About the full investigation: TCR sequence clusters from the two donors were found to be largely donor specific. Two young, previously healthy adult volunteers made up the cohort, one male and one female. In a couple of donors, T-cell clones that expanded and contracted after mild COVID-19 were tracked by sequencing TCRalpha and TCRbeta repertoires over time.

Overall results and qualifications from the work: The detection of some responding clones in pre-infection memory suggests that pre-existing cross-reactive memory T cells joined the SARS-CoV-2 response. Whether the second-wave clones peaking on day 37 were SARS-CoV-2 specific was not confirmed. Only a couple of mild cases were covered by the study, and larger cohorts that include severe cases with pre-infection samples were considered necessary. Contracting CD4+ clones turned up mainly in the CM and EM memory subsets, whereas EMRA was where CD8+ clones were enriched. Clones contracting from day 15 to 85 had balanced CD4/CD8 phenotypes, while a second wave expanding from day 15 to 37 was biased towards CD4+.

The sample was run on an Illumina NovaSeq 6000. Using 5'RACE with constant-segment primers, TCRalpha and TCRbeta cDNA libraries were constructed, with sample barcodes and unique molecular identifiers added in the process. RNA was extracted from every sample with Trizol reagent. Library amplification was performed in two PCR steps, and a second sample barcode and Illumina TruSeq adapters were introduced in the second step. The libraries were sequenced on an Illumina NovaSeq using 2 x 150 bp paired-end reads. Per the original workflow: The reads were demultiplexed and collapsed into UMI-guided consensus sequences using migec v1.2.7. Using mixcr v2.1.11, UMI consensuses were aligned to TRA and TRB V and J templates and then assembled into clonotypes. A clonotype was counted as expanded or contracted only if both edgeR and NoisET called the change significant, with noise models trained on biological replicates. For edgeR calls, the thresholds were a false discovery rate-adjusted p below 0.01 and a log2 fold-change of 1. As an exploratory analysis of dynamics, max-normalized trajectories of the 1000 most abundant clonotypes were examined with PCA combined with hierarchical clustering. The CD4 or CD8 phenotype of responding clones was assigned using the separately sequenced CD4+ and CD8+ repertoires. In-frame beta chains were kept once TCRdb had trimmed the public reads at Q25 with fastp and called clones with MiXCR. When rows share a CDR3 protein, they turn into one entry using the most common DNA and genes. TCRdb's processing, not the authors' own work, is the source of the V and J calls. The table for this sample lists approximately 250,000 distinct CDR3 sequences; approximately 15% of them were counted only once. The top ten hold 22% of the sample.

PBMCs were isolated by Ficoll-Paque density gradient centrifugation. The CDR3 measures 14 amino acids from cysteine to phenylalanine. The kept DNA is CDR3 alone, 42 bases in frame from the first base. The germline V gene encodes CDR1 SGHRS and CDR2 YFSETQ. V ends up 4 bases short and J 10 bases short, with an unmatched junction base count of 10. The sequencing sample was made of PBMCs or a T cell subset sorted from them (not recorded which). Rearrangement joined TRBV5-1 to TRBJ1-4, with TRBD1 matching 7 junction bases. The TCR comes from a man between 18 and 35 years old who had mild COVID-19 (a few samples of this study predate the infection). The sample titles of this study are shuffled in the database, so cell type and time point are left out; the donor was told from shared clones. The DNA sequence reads TGCGCCAGCAGCCCCGGAGGCAGGGGGGGAAAACTGTTTTTT. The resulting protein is CASSPGGRGGKLFF.